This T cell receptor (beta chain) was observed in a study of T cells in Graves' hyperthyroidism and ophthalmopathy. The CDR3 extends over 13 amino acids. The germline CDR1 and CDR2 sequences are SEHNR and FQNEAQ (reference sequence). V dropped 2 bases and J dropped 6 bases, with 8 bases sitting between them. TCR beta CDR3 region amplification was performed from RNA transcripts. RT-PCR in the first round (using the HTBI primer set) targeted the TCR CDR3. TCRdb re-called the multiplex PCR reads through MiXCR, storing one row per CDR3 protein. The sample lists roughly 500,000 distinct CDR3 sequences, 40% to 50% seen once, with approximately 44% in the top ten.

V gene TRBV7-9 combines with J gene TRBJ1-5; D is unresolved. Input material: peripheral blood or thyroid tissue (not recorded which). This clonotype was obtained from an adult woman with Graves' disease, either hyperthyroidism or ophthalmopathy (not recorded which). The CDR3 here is CASSLSAGQPQHF. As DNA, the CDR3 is TGTGCCAGCAGCTTATCGGCGGGTCAGCCCCAGCATTTT.